One and the same sample provided the 20 T cell receptor beta chains below, sequenced in a study of T cell responses to AZD1222 COVID-19 vaccine. Profiling relied on immunoSEQ multiplex PCR, and the TCRdb table lists in-frame clones only, not all of them. Among around 120,000 clones listed, roughly 91% were seen once. Sample: peripheral blood, taken 28 days after the second AZD1222 dose. The receptors were sampled from an adult who received the AZD1222 COVID-19 vaccine.

The genes are TRBV3-1 (or the pseudogene TRBV3-2) and TRBJ1-6; D is unclear. CDR3 length equals 13 residues. Germline values: CDR1 LGHDT, CDR2 YNNKEL (reference sequence). V lost 1 base and J lost 8, with 6 bases in between. The CDR3 protein is CASSQVTDSPLHF. The DNA of the CDR3 is TGTGCCAGCAGCCAAGTAACCGATTCACCCCTCCACTTT.

V usage is TRBV4-3 and J usage is TRBJ1-1; D possibly corresponds to TRBD1 (6 bases). CDR1 is LGHNA, CDR2 YSLEER, per germline. The CDR3 runs 16 residues. V was shortened by 0 bases and J by 1 base, with 12 bases between the two germline ends. The CDR3: CASSQDRGLWNTEAFF. The CDR3 DNA sequence: TGCGCCAGCAGCCAAGATCGGGGGCTATGGAACACTGAAGCTTTCTTT.

V and J are TRBV30 and TRBJ2-7; D may be TRBD2 (6 bases). The CDR3 consists of 14 residues. From germline, CDR1 is GTSNPN and CDR2 SVGIG (reference sequence). Trimming took off 3 bases at V and 2 bases at J, with 14 bases between the two ends. The CDR3 sequence: CAWSVPGGPYEQYF. CDR3 sequence (DNA): TGTGCCTGGAGCGTCCCCGGGGGACCCTACGAGCAGTACTTC.

This chain links TRBV2 with TRBJ2-3; 12 bases match TRBD2. The ends lost 5 bases at V and 3 bases at J; junction bases unmatched: 6. Germline values: CDR1 SNHLY, CDR2 FYNNEI. The CDR3 consists of 16 residues. Here the CDR3 DNA reads TGTGCCAGCAGTTCTAGCGGGAGGGCCGGGACAGATACGCAGTATTTT. Amino acid sequence: CASSSSGRAGTDTQYF.

This clone is a singleton in its sample. V is TRBV5-6 and J is TRBJ1-3; possibly TRBD1 for D (6 bases). Germline values: CDR1 SGHDT, CDR2 YYEEEE. The CDR3 spans 16 residues. The ends were cut back, 0 bases at V and 4 bases at J, with 14 bases in the middle. DNA for the CDR3: TGTGCCAGCAGCTTGGCCAGCAGGGGTACCGGAAACACCATATATTTT. It yields the protein CASSLASRGTGNTIYF.

The CDR3 here is CAISDQQGSNSPLHF. The CDR3 DNA is TGTGCCATCAGTGACCAACAGGGGAGTAATTCACCCCTCCACTTT. The chain uses TRBV10-3 and TRBJ1-6, with 7 bases identical to TRBD1. This CDR3 has 15 residues. Looked up from germline, CDR1 is ENHRY and CDR2 is SYGVKD. The J segment lost 6 bases and the V segment lost 3 bases, leaving 5 bases of the junction unmatched.

The chain carries TRBV19 and TRBJ1-5, with D tentatively TRBD1 (5 bases). CDR1 LNHDA and CDR2 SQIVND come from the germline V gene (reference sequence). This CDR3 spans 14 amino acids. V lost 6 bases and J 4 bases, leaving 13 bases between the germline ends. CDR3 sequence (DNA): TGTGCCAGTAGCCCTATCGAGGGGAATCAGCCCCAGCATTTT. This codes for CASSPIEGNQPQHF.

The chain is built from TRBV11-2 and TRBJ2-7; D is perhaps TRBD2 (6 bases). Germline CDR1 is SGHAT and CDR2 is FQNNGV. There are 11 residues in the CDR3. The V end lost 4 bases, the J end lost 6 bases, and 7 bases lay between the germline ends. CDR3 loop: CASSSGGEQYF. CDR3 coding DNA: TGTGCCAGCAGCTCCGGGGGCGAGCAGTACTTC.

The chain links TRBV7-9 to TRBJ1-3; D is ambiguous. Germline loops: CDR1 SEHNR, CDR2 FQNEAQ (reference sequence). Trimming removed 5 bases at V and 3 bases at J, with 14 bases between. The CDR3 is 15 amino acids. Here the CDR3 DNA reads TGTGCCAGCAGCCCGGGAAGCGGGCTTGGAAACACCATATATTTT. Its translation: CASSPGSGLGNTIYF.

This chain connects TRBV7-2 to TRBJ1-2; D gene unclear. V was shortened by 5 bases and J by 6 bases, with 16 bases between the two germline ends. The germline CDR1 and CDR2 sequences are SGHTA and FQGNSA. The CDR3 has 14 residues. The CDR3 loop reads CASSQGLPLNGYTF. The CDR3, as DNA: TGTGCCAGCAGCCAAGGGTTGCCGTTAAATGGCTACACCTTC.

This chain uses TRBV10-3 with TRBJ2-5; 8 positions match TRBD1. CDR1 is ENHRY and CDR2 is SYGVKD in the germline V gene. J gave up 4 bases and V 6 bases, and 7 bases lay outside the gene matches. The CDR3 runs to 14 residues. The CDR3, as DNA: TGTGCCATCAGCCCGAATACAGGGGGAGAGACCCAGTACTTC. The encoded protein is CAISPNTGGETQYF.

The V gene is TRBV5-5, the J gene TRBJ1-1, with a tentative D call TRBD1 (6 bases). Looked up from germline, CDR1 is SGHKS and CDR2 is YYEKEE (reference sequence). Trimming removed 4 bases from V and 5 bases from J, with 21 bases in between. The CDR3 is made up of 16 amino acids. The DNA of the CDR3 is TGTGCCAGCAGCCTCCCGAACCAGGGGATGGTTACTGAAGCTTTCTTT. Protein sequence: CASSLPNQGMVTEAFF.

The chain combines TRBV18 with TRBJ1-2, with a weak D call TRBD1 (6 bases). The CDR3 covers 15 residues. CDR1 is KGHSH, CDR2 LQKENI, per germline. V lost 3 bases and J 3 bases, leaving 14 bases between the germline ends. The CDR3 DNA follows: TGTGCCAGCTCACCCGCAGGGGTGGGGGACTATGGCTACACCTTC. As protein: CASSPAGVGDYGYTF.

V gene TRBV6-2 or TRBV6-3 combines with J gene TRBJ2-3; 9 nucleotides match TRBD2. Germline CDR1 and CDR2: MNHEY and SVGEGT. The CDR3 loop spans 15 amino acids. The V gene end was trimmed by 5 bases and the J gene end by 4 bases; junction bases not matched to a gene: 7. The CDR3 protein is CASSLLLAGADTQYF. CDR3 nucleotide sequence: TGTGCCAGCAGTCTCTTATTAGCGGGGGCAGATACGCAGTATTTT.

This clone was seen a single time. The gene calls are TRBV27 and TRBJ1-6; 8 nucleotides line up with TRBD1. This CDR3 is 18 amino acids long. Looked up from germline, CDR1 is MNHEY and CDR2 is SMNVEV (reference sequence). V shed 8 bases, J shed 2 bases, and the junction held 14 bases outside the gene matches. The CDR3 coding sequence is TGTGCCAGCCGTCAGCGGCGGCAGGGGGCTACCTATAATTCACCCCTCCACTTT. This gives the protein CASRQRRQGATYNSPLHF.

The V and J genes are TRBV11-2 and TRBJ1-1; 7 nucleotides agree with TRBD1. Germline-derived CDR1 and CDR2 are SGHAT and FQNNGV. Trimming removed 7 bases from V and 0 bases from J; junction bases left unmatched: 2. The CDR3 is made up of 13 amino acids. The CDR3 bases are TGTGCCAGCAACAGGGGCATGAACACTGAAGCTTTCTTT. This encodes CASNRGMNTEAFF.

This CDR3 is CAWSGRGSYEQYF. Here the CDR3 DNA reads TGTGCCTGGAGTGGCAGGGGAAGCTACGAGCAGTACTTC. This chain links TRBV30 with TRBJ2-7; TRBD1 is a possible D gene (6 bases). CDR1 and CDR2 from the germline V gene are GTSNPN and SVGIG (reference sequence). The CDR3 is 13 residues long. V lost 1 base to trimming and J lost 3 bases, with 10 bases between them.

The gene calls are TRBV6-1 and TRBJ2-5, with 8 positions matching TRBD1. There are 18 residues in the CDR3. In germline, CDR1 is MNHNS, CDR2 SASEGT. Losses at the gene ends were 0 bases for V and 3 bases for J; bases not matched to a gene: 12. The CDR3 region has the DNA TGTGCCAGCAGTGAAGCGCTTCGGCAGGGGGCAGGAGAAGAGACCCAGTACTTC. It yields the protein CASSEALRQGAGEETQYF.

This clone has just one count. V is TRBV5-1 and J is TRBJ2-3; D is possibly TRBD2 (5 bases). V shed 4 bases and J shed 2 bases, with 11 bases lying between them. Germline V gene data show CDR1 as SGHRS and CDR2 as YFSETQ. The CDR3 contains 14 residues. The CDR3 spells CASSRSGYTDTQYF. CDR3 bases: TGCGCCAGCAGCCGCAGCGGATACACAGATACGCAGTATTTT. Variable domain in full (rest from reference TRBV5-1 and TRBJ2-3): KAGVTQTPRYLIKTRGQQVTLSCSPISGHRSVSWYQQTPGQGLQFLFEYFSETQRNKGNFPGRFSGRQFSNSRSEMNVSTLELGDSALYLCASSRSGYTDTQYFGPGTRLTVL.

The chain links TRBV7-2 to TRBJ1-1; possible D gene TRBD1, 6 bases. Germline lookup yields CDR1 SGHTA and CDR2 FQGNSA. There are 14 residues in the CDR3. Trimming took 5 bases from V and 1 from J, leaving 11 bases between them. CDR3 in amino acids: CASSTPGQNTEAFF. The CDR3 nucleotides read TGTGCCAGCAGCACACCGGGACAGAACACTGAAGCTTTCTTT.